The TCR beta chain described here comes from a study of blood T cell repertoires in COVID-19 (dated by TCRdb to 2018 to 2021). At the level of the whole study: Samples from collaborators originated in the United States, Italy and Spain and spanned both the acute and convalescent phases of COVID-19. The sample metadata nearly always contained a de-identified subject ID, COVID-19 status, age in years and sex. Where available, HLA class I and class II types were taken from metadata supplied by the sample provider and were not determined by assay-based typing. A freely available public database, intended as a resource for researchers studying the immune response to SARS-CoV-2, is where the repertoires were released. The dataset comprised deeply sampled blood TCRbeta repertoires from subjects exposed to, actively infected with, or recovered from COVID-19. The material from the prospective study consisted of cDNA or gDNA derived from T cells, B-cell-depleted T cells, or PBMCs. The samples were drawn from two sources: the first 160 participants of the ongoing ImmuneRACE study, and fewer than 1,500 subjects contributed by 6 global collaborators. On the study overall, not on this receptor specifically: Clinical and demographic metadata were provided uncurated, with the amount varying by source and participant.

TCRbeta CDR3 regions were amplified from genomic DNA using the immunoSEQ Assay, a bias-controlled multiplex PCR. From the authors' description of their analysis: The number of nucleated cells in each sample was estimated from the amplification of reference gene primers within the assay. Sequence reads were collapsed and filtered to measure the absolute abundance of every unique TCRbeta CDR3 rearrangement. For each sample, productive Simpson clonality was calculated by taking the square root of Simpson's diversity index across productive rearrangements. TCRdb stores this immuneACCESS table with in-frame sequences only. Part of the clones is absent; in the studies checked, under half of the shortfall reflects unresolved V genes, and no reason is known for the rest. The V and J calls and the clone size are those of that table, but D and trimming were determined from the DNA. The sample data list about 320,000 clones, and 80% to 90% of these were observed just once. Approximately 9% of the sample belongs to the ten largest clones.

Participants in the prospective study were enrolled through a virtual design, were aged roughly 18 to 100 years, and lived in approximately 25 United States geographic areas. Cohort assignment in the prospective study relied on participant-reported clinical history from a screening survey and a study questionnaire. For ImmuneRACE Cohort 3, a participant was defined as recovered based on two consecutive negative NP/OP PCR tests, clearance by a healthcare professional, or resolution of symptoms. Each participant in the prospective study had whole blood, serum and a nasopharyngeal or oropharyngeal swab collected by mobile phlebotomists. Prospective study participants could optionally give additional blood draws and questionnaires over a roughly 2-month period. Prospective study blood samples were shipped either frozen or at room temperature before DNA extraction. About this clone itself: The antigen it recognizes is unknown. No much larger clone exists at a distance of one base, and base qualities are not known.

From the cysteine up to the phenylalanine, the CDR3 has a length of 19 residues. The only DNA kept is the CDR3, 57 bases in frame from the first base. Looking up the germline V gene yields CDR1 MDHEN and CDR2 SYDVKM. V was cut back by 3 bases and J by 0 bases, leaving a gap of 21 bases between them. This receptor was obtained from a woman under 30 who had recovered from COVID-19. Sequencing used PBMCs or T cells enriched from blood (not recorded which). The V and J segments used are TRBV28 and TRBJ2-1; the D gene is not confidently resolved. The CDR3 region has the sequence CASSFTPSQLEFSYNEQFF. The bases read TGTGCCAGCAGTTTCACCCCTAGTCAGTTGGAGTTCTCCTACAATGAGCAGTTCTTC.